This T cell receptor (beta chain) was captured by sequencing in a study of blood T cell repertoires in COVID-19. In regard to this clone: This specimen includes other DNA sequences encoding the same CDR3.

This CDR3 is 13 amino acids long. Germline V CDR1 and CDR2: KGHSH, LQKENI. V shed 3 bases and J shed 1 base, with 6 bases lying between them. Assay used: immunoSEQ multiplex PCR; TCRdb lists only in-frame clones, some missing. Among under 200,000 clones, just over 85% were seen once, and the ten largest hold approximately 7%. The source of this sequence is a man aged 45-65 years with active or convalescent COVID-19. This chain connects TRBV18 to TRBJ1-2, with D maybe TRBD1 (5 bases). The sequenced sample consisted of peripheral blood. The CDR3 nucleotides read TGTGCCAGCTCACCCGACAGTAACTATGGCTACACCTTC. Encoded protein: CASSPDSNYGYTF.